The 31 T cell receptor beta chains below were found in one sample sequenced in a study of cytomegalovirus exposure and HLA in healthy donors. Assay used: immunoSEQ multiplex PCR; TCRdb lists only in-frame clones, some missing. Of about 73,000 clones detected, roughly 96% appear once; the ten largest clones hold approximately 3.5%. Sequenced material: PBMCs. The source is a man between 18 and 35 years old in good health and CMV-seronegative.

This chain joins TRBV10-3 and TRBJ1-1; D is possibly TRBD1 (5 bases). V was shortened by 4 bases and J by 1 base, with 7 bases between the two germline ends. The CDR3 runs to 13 residues. The V gene's germline CDR1 is ENHRY and CDR2 SYGVKD. DNA for the CDR3: TGTGCCATCAGTGGGGGGGAGAACACTGAAGCTTTCTTT. It codes for CAISGGENTEAFF.

V is TRBV28 and J is TRBJ2-2; TRBD2 matches 9 bases. The CDR3 runs to 21 residues. The J segment lost 5 bases and the V segment lost 1 base, leaving 20 bases of the junction unmatched. Germline CDR1 MDHEN, CDR2 SYDVKM. CDR3 protein: CASSLLWPDSGSTMSTGELFF. Written as DNA, the CDR3 is TGTGCCAGCAGTTTATTATGGCCGGATAGCGGGAGTACTATGAGTACCGGGGAGCTGTTTTTT.

This rearrangement joins TRBV2 to TRBJ1-5; TRBD1 matches at 10 bases. The germline gives CDR1 SNHLY, CDR2 FYNNEI. This CDR3 contains 16 residues. Germline trimming cut 6 bases from V and 0 bases from J; bases unmatched to any gene: 5. CDR3: CASRGQGPYSNQPQHF. CDR3 bases: TGTGCCAGCAGGGGACAGGGGCCTTATAGCAATCAGCCCCAGCATTTT.

The chain joins TRBV6-1 to TRBJ1-2; 7 bases are a match to TRBD1. Germline loops: CDR1 MNHNS, CDR2 SASEGT. Unmatched junction bases numbered 8, after V lost 7 bases and J lost 0 bases. The CDR3 is 15 amino acids. The CDR3 loop reads CASKPETGANYGYTF. CDR3 DNA: TGTGCCAGCAAACCCGAAACAGGGGCTAACTATGGCTACACCTTC.

The gene calls are TRBV19 and TRBJ2-1; tentative D call: TRBD1 (5 bases). CDR3 length: 15 amino acids. The V end lost 4 bases, the J end lost 3 bases, and 13 bases lay between the germline ends. Germline V gives CDR1 LNHDA, CDR2 SQIVND (reference sequence). For the CDR3, the DNA is TGTGCCAGTAGTAAAGGGGCAGATTACTACAATGAGCAGTTCTTC. Its protein product is CASSKGADYYNEQFF.

Only a few counts were recorded for this clone. This sequence joins TRBV5-6 and TRBJ1-2; weak D call: TRBD1 (5 bases). This CDR3 contains 14 residues. With 4 bases removed from V and 7 bases from J, the gap between germline ends came to 17 bases. Germline V gives CDR1 SGHDT, CDR2 YYEEEE. CDR3 sequence (DNA): TGTGCCAGCAGCCCGTCGGGGGGTTTATTTGGCTACACCTTC. Translation gives CASSPSGGLFGYTF.

This clone was found once. The chain uses TRBV12-5 and TRBJ1-1; 11 positions agree with TRBD1. The CDR3 spans 14 residues. Germline trimming cut 4 bases from V and 5 bases from J; bases unmatched to any gene: 3. Looked up from germline, CDR1 is LGHNT and CDR2 is FRNRAP. CDR3 sequence: CASGSGTGGTEAFF. CDR3 DNA: TGTGCTAGTGGTTCGGGGACAGGGGGTACTGAAGCTTTCTTT.

This sequence joins TRBV5-1 and TRBJ1-4, with 9 bases that match TRBD1. This CDR3 region has 16 residues. Germline V lookup: CDR1 SGHRS, CDR2 YFSETQ. Trimming at V came to 2 bases and at J to 6 bases, leaving 8 bases not matched to a gene. This chain's CDR3 is CASSLLTQGADEKLFF. The CDR3 DNA follows: TGCGCCAGCAGCTTACTTACACAGGGGGCCGATGAAAAACTGTTTTTT.

The V call is TRBV6-1, the J call TRBJ2-2; 12 bases line up with TRBD2. CDR3 length equals 18 residues. Trimming at V came to 4 bases and at J to 0 bases, leaving 6 bases not matched to a gene. The germline V gene encodes CDR1 MNHNS and CDR2 SASEGT. The CDR3 DNA reads TGTGCCAGCAGTGCGGTTACTAGCGGGGGGCCGAACACCGGGGAGCTGTTTTTT. Protein product: CASSAVTSGGPNTGELFF.

In this sample, this clone turned up once. The chain combines TRBV7-9 with TRBJ2-3, with D possibly TRBD1 on 5 matching bases. Germline V lookup: CDR1 SEHNR, CDR2 FQNEAQ (reference sequence). Trimming cost V 8 bases and J 5 bases, with 20 bases left between them. CDR3 length equals 15 residues. CDR3 amino acids: CASFWGNIGEDTQYF. Here the CDR3 DNA reads TGTGCCAGCTTCTGGGGCAACATTGGAGAAGATACGCAGTATTTT. The full variable domain, with the rest looked up from reference TRBV7-9 and TRBJ2-3, is DTGVSQNPRHKITKRGQNVTFRCDPISEHNRLYWYRQTLGQGPEFLTYFQNEAQLEKSRLLSDRFSAERPKGSFSTLEIQRTEQGDSAMYLCASFWGNIGEDTQYFGPGTRLTVL.

V is TRBV4-3 and J is TRBJ2-2, with 8 bases fitting TRBD2. This CDR3 has 17 residues. The V segment lost 0 bases and the J segment 6 bases; nucleotides outside the gene matches: 9. Germline V gene sequence: CDR1 LGHNA, CDR2 YSLEER. In DNA, the CDR3 is TGCGCCAGCAGCCAAGAACCCGGGGGGGCGGTCCCCGGGGAGCTGTTTTTT. Protein: CASSQEPGGAVPGELFF.

V usage is TRBV5-1 and J usage is TRBJ1-2, with 10 nucleotides matching TRBD1. The CDR3 sequence is 15 residues long. J lost 6 bases, V lost 3 bases, and 8 bases had no gene match. Germline assignment: CDR1 SGHRS and CDR2 YFSETQ. The CDR3 DNA sequence: TGCGCCAGCAGCTCGGGGGGACAGGGGATCAATGGCTACACCTTC. Its protein is CASSSGGQGINGYTF.

CDR3 loop: CASSWYSGNTIYF. The CDR3 DNA is TGTGCCAGCAGTTGGTACAGTGGAAACACCATATATTTT. V usage is TRBV28 and J usage is TRBJ1-3; D unclear. In germline, CDR1 is MDHEN, CDR2 SYDVKM. The CDR3 spans 13 residues. V gave up 4 bases and J gave up 3 bases, with 7 bases separating them. Full variable domain (missing parts from reference TRBV28 and TRBJ1-3): DVKVTQSSRYLVKRTGEKVFLECVQDMDHENMFWYRQDPGLGLRLIYFSYDVKMKEKGDIPEGYSVSREKKERFSLILESASTNQTSMYLCASSWYSGNTIYFGEGSWLTVV.

The V call is TRBV7-3, the J call TRBJ2-1, with 8 nucleotides matching TRBD2. This CDR3 contains 17 residues. Trimming at V came to 2 bases and at J to 3 bases, leaving 9 bases not matched to a gene. Germline V gene data show CDR1 as SGHTA and CDR2 as FQGTGA. Here the CDR3 DNA reads TGTGCCAGCAGCTTAGAGGGAGCGGGGGCCAACTACAATGAGCAGTTCTTC. This encodes CASSLEGAGANYNEQFF.

The chain joins TRBV6-5 to TRBJ1-2; D ambiguous. The V and J ends lost 5 bases and 2 bases respectively, with 15 bases between them. CDR1 is MNHEY and CDR2 is SVGAGI in the germline V gene. This CDR3 comprises 15 residues. The CDR3 reads CASSLSERRNYGYTF. CDR3 DNA: TGTGCCAGCAGTCTTTCGGAACGCAGGAACTATGGCTACACCTTC.

This sequence joins TRBV19 and TRBJ2-6; weak D call: TRBD2 (5 bases). In germline, CDR1 is LNHDA, CDR2 SQIVND (reference sequence). With 6 bases removed from V and 1 base from J, the gap between germline ends came to 13 bases. The CDR3 spans 16 residues. The CDR3 DNA reads as TGTGCCAGTAGAGTTTGGGGAGATTCTGGGGCCAACGTCCTGACTTTC. Protein product: CASRVWGDSGANVLTF.

This clone was seen once. This chain uses TRBV9 with TRBJ2-2, with TRBD1 matching over 9 bases. Germline loops: CDR1 SGDLS, CDR2 YYNGEE. The junction had 1 base not matched to a gene; V was cut back by 7 bases and J by 3 bases. This CDR3 region has 13 residues. CDR3 region: CASGTGHTGELFF. Written as DNA, the CDR3 is TGTGCCAGCGGGACAGGGCACACCGGGGAGCTGTTTTTT.

V and J are TRBV25-1 and TRBJ2-3; tentatively, D is TRBD2 (6 bases). The V gene lost 2 bases and the J gene lost 2 bases, with 11 bases spanning the gap. Germline CDR1 MGHDK, CDR2 SYGVNS. This CDR3 contains 15 residues. This CDR3 is CASSEPRGFTDTQYF. As DNA, the CDR3 is TGTGCCAGCAGTGAACCGCGGGGTTTCACAGATACGCAGTATTTT.

The rearrangement links TRBV5-4 to TRBJ2-1, with 9 bases that match TRBD1. Germline loops: CDR1 SGHNT, CDR2 YYREEE (reference sequence). The CDR3 extends over 15 amino acids. Trimming took 1 base from V and 6 from J; bases not matched to a gene: 5. The DNA for the CDR3 is TGTGCCAGCAGCTTGAGGGACAGGGTGGGCAATGAGCAGTTCTTC. Translation gives CASSLRDRVGNEQFF. The full variable domain, in which reference TRBV5-4 and TRBJ2-1 provide the parts outside the CDR3, is ETGVTQSPTHLIKTRGQQVTLRCSSQSGHNTVSWYQQALGQGPQFIFQYYREEENGRGNFPPRFSGLQFPNYSSELNVNALELDDSALYLCASSLRDRVGNEQFFGPGTRLTVL.

The count of this clone is one. This chain links TRBV10-3 with TRBJ1-5; 7 bases align to TRBD1. V shed 2 bases, J shed 0 bases, and the junction held 1 base outside the gene matches. Germline lookup yields CDR1 ENHRY and CDR2 SYGVKD. The CDR3 has 15 residues. DNA for the CDR3: TGTGCCATCAGTGAGGGACAGGATAGCAATCAGCCCCAGCATTTT. Encoded protein: CAISEGQDSNQPQHF.

This chain connects TRBV2 to TRBJ1-5; D perhaps matches TRBD1 (5 bases). V was pared by 1 base and J by 2 bases, with 12 bases between. CDR3 size: 16 residues. Germline V gene lookup returns CDR1 SNHLY and CDR2 FYNNEI. The DNA for the CDR3 is TGTGCCAGCAGTGAAGAGATGGGGGGGGGCAATCAGCCCCAGCATTTT. This encodes CASSEEMGGGNQPQHF.

The J gene is TRBJ1-4, the V gene TRBV29-1; D is unclear. Germline CDR1 reads SQVTM; CDR2 reads ANQGSEA. The CDR3 runs to 14 residues. V gave up 4 bases and J gave up 0 bases, with 9 bases separating them. The CDR3 bases are TGCAGCGTTGTTACAGATGCAACTAATGAAAAACTGTTTTTT. Its translation: CSVVTDATNEKLFF.

This chain connects TRBV6-1 to TRBJ2-1; 11 bases map to TRBD1. The length of the CDR3 is 15 residues. CDR1 is MNHNS and CDR2 is SASEGT in the germline V gene. The V and J ends lost 0 bases and 6 bases, in that order; junction bases with no gene match: 1. CDR3 in amino acids: CASSEAGTGGNEQFF. The DNA of the CDR3 is TGTGCCAGCAGTGAAGCCGGGACAGGGGGCAATGAGCAGTTCTTC.

This clone has only one observation. The genes are TRBV28 and TRBJ2-5; 8 bases map to TRBD2. Looked up from germline, CDR1 is MDHEN and CDR2 is SYDVKM. The CDR3 contains 14 residues. V was clipped by 4 bases and J by 1 base; unmatched bases: 2. CDR3 residues: CASSWSGSQETQYF. The CDR3 DNA is TGTGCCAGCAGTTGGAGCGGGAGCCAAGAGACCCAGTACTTC.

The genes are TRBV7-9 and TRBJ2-7, with 8 bases identical to TRBD1. CDR3 length: 16 residues. Trimming at V came to 5 bases and at J to 0 bases, leaving 9 bases not matched to a gene. CDR1 SEHNR and CDR2 FQNEAQ come from the germline V gene (reference sequence). CDR3 amino acids: CASSEPGQALSYEQYF. DNA of the CDR3: TGTGCCAGCAGCGAACCGGGACAGGCCCTCTCCTACGAGCAGTACTTC.

V usage is TRBV4-3 and J usage is TRBJ2-7; possible D gene TRBD1, 5 bases. Trimming shortened V by 1 base and J by 0 bases, and 10 bases separated the two germline ends. The germline CDR1 and CDR2 sequences are LGHNA and YSLEER. This CDR3 spans 15 amino acids. The DNA of the CDR3 is TGCGCCAGCAGCCAAGCTGCAGGGTACTCCTACGAGCAGTACTTC. Translated: CASSQAAGYSYEQYF.

The CDR3, as DNA: TGTGCCAGCAGTTGGGGGTCGGGGGATCGTACCTATGGCTACACCTTC. It codes for CASSWGSGDRTYGYTF. This chain connects TRBV27 to TRBJ1-2; TRBD1 might be the D (5 bases). The germline CDR1 and CDR2 sequences are MNHEY and SMNVEV (reference sequence). The CDR3 extends over 16 amino acids. Trimming removed 4 bases from V and 4 bases from J, with 19 bases in between.

V gene TRBV10-3 combines with J gene TRBJ1-2; D gene uncertain. CDR1 and CDR2 (germline): ENHRY, SYGVKD. V lost 0 bases and J lost 6, with 11 bases in between. The CDR3 consists of 14 residues. CDR3 region: CAISESEGANGYTF. The CDR3 coding sequence is TGTGCCATCAGTGAGTCGGAGGGCGCGAATGGCTACACCTTC.

The chain carries TRBV7-2 and TRBJ1-3; 8 bases match TRBD1. The J segment lost 0 bases and the V segment lost 5 bases, leaving 3 bases of the junction unmatched. The CDR3 totals 15 residues. Germline values: CDR1 SGHTA, CDR2 FQGNSA. The CDR3 loop is CASSPGQVSGNTIYF. The DNA of the CDR3 is TGTGCCAGCAGCCCGGGACAGGTCTCTGGAAACACCATATATTTT.

This chain links TRBV30 with TRBJ2-1; possibly TRBD2 for D (5 bases). Germline V CDR1 and CDR2: GTSNPN, SVGIG (reference sequence). Trimming stripped 3 bases from V and 9 bases from J, with 12 bases between. This CDR3 has 12 amino acids. The chain's CDR3 is CAWSRASREQFF. Here the CDR3 DNA reads TGTGCCTGGAGCCGGGCTAGCCGTGAGCAGTTCTTC. The full variable domain, completed using reference TRBV30 and TRBJ2-1, is SQTIHQWPATLVQPVGSPLSLECTVEGTSNPNLYWYRQAAGRGLQLLFYSVGIGQISSEVPQNLSASRPQDRQFILSSKKLLLSDSGFYLCAWSRASREQFFGPGTRLTVL.

The CDR3 region is CASSTSFSGESRETQYF. CDR3 bases: TGTGCCAGTAGTACCTCTTTTAGCGGGGAATCCAGAGAGACCCAGTACTTC. The J gene is TRBJ2-5, the V gene TRBV19; 8 nucleotides align to TRBD2. Germline lookup yields CDR1 LNHDA and CDR2 SQIVND (reference sequence). The CDR3 is 17 amino acids. Trimming took 4 bases from V and 4 from J; bases not matched to a gene: 14.